One and the same sample provided the 22 T cell receptor beta chains below, sequenced in a study of blood T cell repertoires in COVID-19. The repertoire was sequenced with immunoSEQ multiplex PCR; TCRdb's copy has only in-frame clones and lacks some. The table records approximately 45,000 clones, 88% of them present only once. Sample: peripheral blood. The receptors come from a woman in her forties with acute or convalescent COVID-19.

This chain links TRBV5-1 with TRBJ1-2; tentative D call: TRBD1 (6 bases). The CDR3 loop spans 16 amino acids. Germline CDR1 is SGHRS and CDR2 is YFSETQ. Trimming pared 1 base from V and 2 bases from J, leaving 15 bases between. CDR3 protein: CASSLSPGASNYGYTF. The CDR3 nucleotides read TGCGCCAGCAGCTTGTCACCAGGGGCATCCAACTATGGCTACACCTTC. Combining the CDR3 with reference TRBV5-1 and TRBJ1-2 gives the whole variable domain KAGVTQTPRYLIKTRGQQVTLSCSPISGHRSVSWYQQTPGQGLQFLFEYFSETQRNKGNFPGRFSGRQFSNSRSEMNVSTLELGDSALYLCASSLSPGASNYGYTFGSGTRLTVV.

The V call is TRBV14, the J call TRBJ2-5, with D tentatively TRBD1 (6 bases). CDR3 size: 14 residues. Germline values: CDR1 SGHDN, CDR2 FVKESK. The V end lost 0 bases, the J end lost 1 base, and 6 bases lay between the germline ends. The DNA for the CDR3 is TGTGCCAGCAGCCAAGAACAGGGCCAAGAGACCCAGTACTTC. This encodes CASSQEQGQETQYF.

V and J are TRBV20-1 and TRBJ2-1; tentatively, D is TRBD1 (6 bases). CDR3 length equals 11 residues. CDR1 is DFQATT and CDR2 is SNEGSKA in the germline V gene (reference sequence). V lost 7 bases to trimming and J lost 5 bases, with 9 bases between them. The CDR3 is CSVYRDNEQFF. The DNA of the CDR3 is TGCAGTGTGTACAGGGACAATGAGCAGTTCTTC.

This rearrangement joins TRBV7-2 to TRBJ1-1; 7 nucleotides align to TRBD1. Germline assignment: CDR1 SGHTA and CDR2 FQGNSA. V was clipped by 5 bases and J by 3 bases; unmatched bases: 9. The CDR3 has 15 residues. CDR3 in amino acids: CASSPQTGRDTEAFF. DNA of the CDR3: TGTGCCAGCAGCCCACAGACAGGGCGGGACACTGAAGCTTTCTTT.

In regard to this clone: This same CDR3 is encoded by further DNA sequences in the sample. The chain recombines TRBV12-3 or TRBV12-4 with TRBJ1-5; TRBD1 matches at 7 bases. Trimming removed 5 bases from V and 7 bases from J; junction bases left unmatched: 5. CDR3 length: 13 amino acids. CDR3 coding DNA: TGTGCCAGCAGTCCACGACAGGGCCAGCCCCAGCATTTT. As protein: CASSPRQGQPQHF.

This sequence joins TRBV5-4 and TRBJ2-7; D gene unclear. This CDR3 region has 13 residues. The germline V gene encodes CDR1 SGHNT and CDR2 YYREEE (reference sequence). With 1 base removed from V and 3 bases from J, the gap between germline ends came to 8 bases. CDR3 bases: TGTGCCAGCAGCTTGTCCCCAGTCTACGAGCAGTACTTC. Protein sequence: CASSLSPVYEQYF.

V and J are TRBV7-3 and TRBJ2-2, with TRBD1 matching 7 bases. Germline V gene data show CDR1 as SGHTA and CDR2 as FQGTGA. The length of the CDR3 is 17 residues. V gave up 6 bases and J gave up 4 bases; unmatched junction bases: 14. The CDR3 bases are TGTGCCAGCAGACGCAACAGGGGAGACGAGTTCACCGGGGAGCTGTTTTTT. It is translated as CASRRNRGDEFTGELFF.

This sequence joins TRBV29-1 and TRBJ2-7; D remains ambiguous. The length of the CDR3 is 13 residues. In germline, CDR1 is SQVTM, CDR2 ANQGSEA. V lost 7 bases and J lost 2, with 15 bases in between. The CDR3 DNA sequence: TGCAGCGCCTTAGAGGTATCTGCCTACGAGCAGTACTTC. It yields the protein CSALEVSAYEQYF.

V is TRBV3-1 (or the pseudogene TRBV3-2) and J is TRBJ2-7; D unresolved. The CDR3 extends over 15 amino acids. The germline CDR1 and CDR2 sequences are LGHDT and YNNKEL (reference sequence). Trimming shortened V by 2 bases and J by 0 bases, and 11 bases separated the two germline ends. CDR3 in amino acids: CASSQNPASSYEQYF. As DNA, the CDR3 is TGTGCCAGCAGCCAAAACCCAGCGAGCTCCTACGAGCAGTACTTC.

J is TRBJ2-7 and V is TRBV9; tentatively, D is TRBD1 (5 bases). Trimming took 4 bases from V and 2 from J, leaving 13 bases between them. This CDR3 spans 14 amino acids. Per germline, CDR1 SGDLS and CDR2 YYNGEE. The CDR3 is CASSTPGNPYEQYF. The CDR3 nucleotides read TGTGCCAGCAGCACCCCAGGGAACCCCTACGAGCAGTACTTC.

This clone was recorded once. The chain links TRBV2 to TRBJ1-2, with D possibly TRBD1 on 6 matching bases. The CDR3 spans 13 residues. The germline gives CDR1 SNHLY, CDR2 FYNNEI. Deletions cut 6 bases from V and 2 bases from J, with 10 bases between. The CDR3 here is CASRGGGNYGYTF. CDR3 bases: TGTGCCAGCAGAGGCGGGGGCAACTATGGCTACACCTTC. Supplemented by reference TRBV2 and TRBJ1-2, the full variable domain reads EPEVTQTPSHQVTQMGQEVILRCVPISNHLYFYWYRQILGQKVEFLVSFYNNEISEKSEIFDDQFSVERPDGSNFTLKIRSTKLEDSAMYFCASRGGGNYGYTFGSGTRLTVV.

The rearrangement joins TRBV7-8 to TRBJ1-3, with 7 bases that match TRBD1. Germline lookup yields CDR1 SGHVS and CDR2 FQNEAQ. J was trimmed by 3 bases and V by 7 bases; bases with no gene match: 18. The CDR3 is 18 amino acids. CDR3 bases: TGTGCCAGCACATTACTAGGGGGACAGACTGTTCTTGGAAACACCATATATTTT. The encoded protein is CASTLLGGQTVLGNTIYF.

V usage is TRBV28 and J usage is TRBJ2-3; 8 bases line up with TRBD2. Germline CDR1 and CDR2: MDHEN and SYDVKM. V trimming: 3 bases; J trimming: 4 bases; junction bases outside the gene matches: 9. This CDR3 contains 16 residues. CDR3 residues: CASSFVSGGRADTQYF. As DNA, the CDR3 is TGTGCCAGCAGTTTTGTTTCGGGAGGGCGGGCAGATACGCAGTATTTT.

This clone has only a few counts. The final CDR3 position lacks the conserved phenylalanine or tryptophan, pointing to a likely read error. Because the CDR3's place on the DNA is in doubt, the DNA is left out and the CDR3 is given as listed by TCRdb. The V call is TRBV7-9, the J call TRBJ1-2. The CDR3 has 9 amino acids, counting both end residues. CDR1 and CDR2 from the germline V gene are SEHNR and FQNEAQ (reference sequence). The CDR3 sequence is CASSLLEAG.

CDR3 sequence reads: CASGPGTGGQETQYF. For the CDR3, the DNA is TGTGCTAGTGGCCCGGGGACGGGGGGTCAAGAGACCCAGTACTTC. The J gene is TRBJ2-5, the V gene TRBV12-5; TRBD2 aligns across 7 bases. With 6 bases clipped from V and 2 bases from J, the junction kept 9 bases outside the gene matches. The germline V gene encodes CDR1 LGHNT and CDR2 FRNRAP. CDR3 length: 15 amino acids.

Comment on this clone: Other DNA sequences from this sample encode an identical CDR3 as well. V usage is TRBV19 and J usage is TRBJ2-1; D gene uncertain. The CDR3 contains 12 residues. Looked up from germline, CDR1 is LNHDA and CDR2 is SQIVND (reference sequence). Trimming cost V 8 bases and J 5 bases, with 10 bases left between them. The CDR3 sequence: CASSILDNEQFF. In DNA form, the CDR3 reads TGTGCCAGTTCTATCTTAGACAATGAGCAGTTCTTC.

The V and J genes are TRBV29-1 and TRBJ1-1; D uncertain. The CDR3 runs 13 residues. Trimming removed 4 bases from V and 0 bases from J, with 9 bases in between. The germline V gene has CDR1 SQVTM and CDR2 ANQGSEA. CDR3 in DNA: TGCAGCGTTGTGAGGGCGATGAACACTGAAGCTTTCTTT. It codes for CSVVRAMNTEAFF.

The chain is built from TRBV6-2 or TRBV6-3 and TRBJ2-7; D not resolved. Between the trimmed V and J ends, which lost 0 bases and 4 bases, there was a span of 7 bases. Germline V gives CDR1 MNHEY, CDR2 SVGEGT. The CDR3 length is 13 residues. CDR3 residues: CASSYSESYEQYF. CDR3 in DNA: TGTGCCAGCAGTTACTCGGAGTCATACGAGCAGTACTTC.

This clone was seen once. The chain combines TRBV7-6 with TRBJ2-3, with a tentative D call TRBD2 (7 bases). Germline CDR1 is SGHVS and CDR2 is FNYEAQ. V lost 11 bases to trimming and J lost 1 base, with 10 bases between them. The CDR3 runs 12 residues. The chain's CDR3 is CAEGGCTDTQYF. The CDR3 bases are TGTGCCGAGGGGGGGTGCACAGATACGCAGTATTTT.

The chain is built from TRBV19 and TRBJ2-7; D gene unclear. Germline V gene lookup returns CDR1 LNHDA and CDR2 SQIVND (reference sequence). With 1 base removed from V and 2 bases from J, the gap between germline ends came to 12 bases. CDR3 length equals 15 residues. Written as DNA, the CDR3 is TGTGCCAGTAGTATAGGTGGAAGCGTGCCCTACGAGCAGTACTTC. This codes for CASSIGGSVPYEQYF.

V and J are TRBV27 and TRBJ1-2; TRBD1 is a possible D gene (6 bases). Germline V gene data show CDR1 as MNHEY and CDR2 as SMNVEV (reference sequence). V lost 2 bases and J lost 5, with 15 bases in between. The CDR3 is made up of 15 amino acids. CDR3 in amino acids: CASSLSKGGGYGYTF. CDR3 bases: TGTGCCAGCAGTTTAAGTAAAGGGGGAGGGTATGGCTACACCTTC.

The rearrangement joins TRBV19 to TRBJ2-2; 7 bases fit TRBD2. Germline CDR1 is LNHDA and CDR2 is SQIVND (reference sequence). The CDR3 has 18 residues. V trimming: 1 base; J trimming: 5 bases; junction bases outside the gene matches: 13. The CDR3 coding sequence is TGTGCCAGTAGTATAGCGCTCCGGCAGGGAGGGAAAACCGGGGAGCTGTTTTTT. Translated, it gives CASSIALRQGGKTGELFF.